A single count supports the clone carrying this T cell receptor (beta chain). Its antigen remains unknown. This CDR3 contains 14 residues. V lost 0 bases, J lost 5 bases, and 8 bases lay in between. Germline CDR1 and CDR2: SGDLS and YYNGEE. Some clones are missing from TCRdb's copy, which holds only in-frame ones; the method was immunoSEQ multiplex PCR. Here the sample spans about 220,000 clones, approximately 83% being singletons. The data originate from a study of cytomegalovirus exposure and HLA in healthy donors. Study conclusions and caveats: In vitro testing confirmed three CMV-associated chains as specific for CMV antigens. It was 150 to 200 TCR beta chains that were listed as cytomegalovirus-associated. The dataset shows that most TCR sequences were rare, while some public TCRs occurred in many donors.

This clonotype was sampled from a woman aged 25 to 39 in good health and CMV-seropositive. The chain employs TRBV9 and TRBJ1-4; D unclear. Sequencing was performed on PBMCs. For the CDR3, the DNA is TGTGCCAGCAGCGTAGAGGGAGGAAATGAAAAACTGTTTTTT. It translates to CASSVEGGNEKLFF. The full variable domain, rest sourced from reference TRBV9 and TRBJ1-4, is DSGVTQTPKHLITATGQRVTLRCSPRSGDLSVYWYQQSLDQGLQFLIQYYNGEERAKGNILERFSAQQFPDLHSELNLSSLELGDSALYFCASSVEGGNEKLFFGSGTQLSVL.